This record covers a single T cell receptor (beta chain). The data derive from a study of blood T cell repertoires in COVID-19. Study summary: The United States, Italy and Spain supplied acute and convalescent COVID-19 samples.

CDR1 and CDR2 (germline): GTSNPN, SVGIG (reference sequence). The CDR3 sequence is 19 residues long. The V and J ends lost 0 bases and 2 bases respectively, with 25 bases between them. Original methodology: Amplification of reference gene primers was used by the study to estimate nucleated cell counts. Here immunoSEQ multiplex PCR was the method, and the copy in TCRdb shows in-frame clones only, minus some. D and trimming were read from the DNA, whereas the V and J calls and clone size are those reported in that table. The top ten hold approximately 13% of the sample, which has tens of thousands of clones, roughly 82% seen once.

The sequence was collected from a woman of 80 years or more with acute or convalescent COVID-19. Input material: peripheral blood. The chain links TRBV30 to TRBJ1-2; possibly TRBD1 for D (5 bases). DNA of the CDR3: TGTGCCTGGAGTGTACTAAAAAGGATCGAGACAGTGCAAAACTATGGCTACACCTTC. This gives the protein CAWSVLKRIETVQNYGYTF.